Sequencing of this T cell receptor beta chain was carried out in a study of cytomegalovirus exposure and HLA in healthy donors. Whole-study results and caveats: Subsequent analysis of the 120 or so validation repertoires found a tendency for first-cohort TCR clusters to co-occur.

Assay: immunoSEQ multiplex PCR; the TCRdb copy retains only in-frame clones and omits some. Among 160,000 or so clones listed, around four fifths were seen once. About this clone: Its antigen is unidentified.

Unmatched junction bases numbered 10, after V lost 5 bases and J lost 3 bases. This CDR3 is 16 amino acids long. Germline V gene sequence: CDR1 PRHDT, CDR2 FYEKMQ (reference sequence). This receptor was taken from a man under 40 in good health and CMV-seropositive. The specimen sequenced was PBMCs. The chain is built from TRBV13 and TRBJ1-2, with 9 nucleotides matching TRBD1. The CDR3 spells CASSIITGGADYGYTF. The CDR3 DNA sequence: TGTGCCAGCAGCATCATTACAGGGGGCGCGGACTATGGCTACACCTTC.